Listed here are 8 T cell receptor beta chains from one sample, sequenced in a study of identical twins (dated by TCRdb to the mid-2010s). Libraries came from 5' RACE. The sample was run on an Illumina HiSeq 2000. The raw public data were reprocessed by TCRdb itself: fastp quality trimming at Q25, MiXCR clonotype calling, in-frame beta chains only. Duplicate CDR3 protein sequences are folded into a single record with the most common DNA and genes. The sample table holds about 1.7 million distinct CDR3 sequences, of which around 33% were seen once. 0.25% to 0.3% of the sample is in the top ten clones. Source material: cord blood. The receptors originated from a newborn girl in good health.

The rearrangement links TRBV11-2 to TRBJ2-3; 8 bases line up with TRBD2. The CDR3 has 14 residues. After removal of 4 bases from V and 5 bases from J, the junction contained 5 bases not matched to a gene. Germline assignment: CDR1 SGHAT and CDR2 FQNNGV. CDR3 residues: CASSSGLAEDTQYF. The CDR3, as DNA: TGTGCCAGCAGCTCCGGACTAGCTGAAGATACGCAGTATTTT.

The table lists this clonotype with a few counts. The chain employs TRBV6-5 and TRBJ2-7; a possible D gene is TRBD1 (6 bases). CDR1 and CDR2 (germline): MNHEY, SVGAGI. V dropped 0 bases and J dropped 2 bases, with 11 bases sitting between them. This CDR3 is built from 15 residues. DNA for the CDR3: TGTGCCAGCAGTTACTCGAACCCAGGGGCCTACGAGCAGTACTTC. It yields the protein CASSYSNPGAYEQYF.

The table lists this clonotype with a few counts. This chain joins TRBV5-1 and TRBJ2-5; 7 nucleotides align to TRBD2. The J call could be wrong; TRBJ2-7 is a better fit for the DNA end. The CDR3 is 13 residues long. Germline CDR1 reads SGHRS; CDR2 reads YFSETQ. The DNA for the CDR3 is TGCGCCAGCAGAGGGCGGGAGACTTACGAGCAGTACTTC. It codes for CASRGRETYEQYF.

This clonotype came up a few times. V and J are TRBV2 and TRBJ2-5; D is perhaps TRBD2 (5 bases). The CDR3 has 14 residues. Per the germline V gene, CDR1 is SNHLY and CDR2 is FYNNEI. The V end was cut by 1 base, the J end by 2 bases, with 8 bases between. This CDR3 reads CASSEVGVQETQYF. In nucleotides, the CDR3 is TGTGCCAGCAGTGAAGTCGGGGTTCAAGAGACCCAGTACTTC.

This chain uses TRBV20-1 with TRBJ1-2; no clear D gene. The germline V gene has CDR1 DFQATT and CDR2 SNEGSKA (reference sequence). The V gene lost 5 bases and the J gene lost 4 bases, with 17 bases spanning the gap. The CDR3 covers 14 residues. The DNA for the CDR3 is TGCAGTGCTGGCTCTATAGGACTGAGCTATGGCTACACCTTC. Its translation is CSAGSIGLSYGYTF.

This clonotype was seen only once. The chain couples TRBV5-1 to TRBJ2-3, with unresolved D. Germline V gene lookup returns CDR1 SGHRS and CDR2 YFSETQ. This CDR3 comprises 16 residues. V lost 3 bases to trimming and J lost 2 bases, with 16 bases between them. CDR3: CASSSGVPYITDTQYF. CDR3 in DNA: TGCGCCAGCAGCTCTGGGGTGCCCTATATCACAGATACGCAGTATTTT. The whole variable domain, remainder taken from reference TRBV5-1 and TRBJ2-3, is KAGVTQTPRYLIKTRGQQVTLSCSPISGHRSVSWYQQTPGQGLQFLFEYFSETQRNKGNFPGRFSGRQFSNSRSEMNVSTLELGDSALYLCASSSGVPYITDTQYFGPGTRLTVL.

This clonotype appeared a few times. The gene calls are TRBV28 and TRBJ2-5, with 7 bases matching TRBD2. Trimming took 1 base from V and 0 from J; bases not matched to a gene: 14. CDR3 length equals 19 residues. Germline-derived CDR1 and CDR2 are MDHEN and SYDVKM. The CDR3 DNA follows: TGTGCCAGCAGTTTATTCAGCCTCTCCGGGGGGTCCAACCAAGAGACCCAGTACTTC. It yields the protein CASSLFSLSGGSNQETQYF.

The rearrangement links TRBV28 to TRBJ1-1; D call uncertain. Germline CDR1 MDHEN, CDR2 SYDVKM. With 3 bases removed from V and 6 bases from J, the gap between germline ends came to 8 bases. The CDR3 covers 12 residues. This chain's CDR3 is CASSFRKSEAFF. The DNA for the CDR3 is TGTGCCAGCAGTTTCCGGAAATCTGAAGCTTTCTTT.